The rows below give T cell receptor beta chains drawn from one sample of a study of identical twins. TCRdb used MiXCR to reprocess the 5' RACE reads, holding one entry per CDR3 protein. The table shows 200,000 to 250,000 distinct CDR3 sequences, with less than 8% occurring only once. These data also featured in a second study, about yellow fever vaccine responses in identical twins.

Sequences were obtained from memory (CD45RO+) T cells sorted from blood. These receptors all stem from a woman aged 18 to 35 in good health. CDR3s include the opening cysteine and the closing phenylalanine or tryptophan. The D gene is left open where the match is weak. Only part of the rows carry a size: once, few, many, or a class if the clone is expanded.

D: -
length: 14
V: TRBV6-5
J: TRBJ1-2
size: many
DNA: TGTGCCAGCAGTTACGCCGAGGGAAACTATGGCTACACCTTC
CDR3: CASSYAEGNYGYTF

D: -
length: 18
V: TRBV11-1
J: TRBJ2-3
size: -
DNA: TGTGCCAGCAGCCCGAATGCCGTGGCAAGGAGGGCCGCAGATACGCAGTATTTT
CDR3: CASSPNAVARRAADTQYF

D: -
length: 13
V: TRBV20-1
J: TRBJ2-1
size: many
DNA: TGCAGTGCTAGTGGAGGGTTCCACAATGAGCAGTTCTTC
CDR3: CSASGGFHNEQFF

D: TRBD1
length: 15
V: TRBV13
J: TRBJ2-7
size: few
DNA: TGTGCCAGCAGCTTAGTCGGGACAGGGGGCGGCGAGCAGTACTTC
CDR3: CASSLVGTGGGEQYF

D: -
length: 14
V: TRBV27
J: TRBJ1-6
size: many
DNA: TGTGCCAGCAGTTCCCGGGAATCTAATTCACCCCTCCACTTT
CDR3: CASSSRESNSPLHF

D: -
length: 12
V: TRBV4-3
J: TRBJ2-3
size: many
DNA: TGCGCCAGCAGCCAAGGAACGGGTACGCAGTATTTT
CDR3: CASSQGTGTQYF

D: -
length: 13
V: TRBV30
J: TRBJ2-3
size: -
DNA: TGTGCCTGGAGTACGGACTACACAGATACGCAGTATTTT
CDR3: CAWSTDYTDTQYF

D: -
length: 12
V: TRBV12-3/TRBV12-4
J: TRBJ2-4
size: many
DNA: TGTGCCAGCAGCGGGCGGGGAGACATTCAGTACTTC
CDR3: CASSGRGDIQYF

D: -
length: 16
V: TRBV27
J: TRBJ2-5
size: many
DNA: TGTGCCAGCAGTTTCGGTCGGGGGGCCTTGAGGGAGACCCAGTACTTC
CDR3: CASSFGRGALRETQYF

D: -
length: 17
V: TRBV19
J: TRBJ2-1
size: -
DNA: TGTGCCAGTAGGATTAACAGGGGACTGAATCCGGGGCATGAGCAGTTCTTC
CDR3: CASRINRGLNPGHEQFF

D: -
length: 15
V: TRBV6-2/TRBV6-3
J: TRBJ2-3
size: -
DNA: TGTGCCAGCAGTTACCCCCGACGCACTACAGATACGCAGTATTTT
CDR3: CASSYPRRTTDTQYF

D: -
length: 15
V: TRBV7-2
J: TRBJ2-1
size: -
DNA: TGTGCCAGCAGCTTACAGTCTGCAGGCTACAATGAGCAGTTCTTC
CDR3: CASSLQSAGYNEQFF

D: -
length: 14
V: TRBV20-1
J: TRBJ2-5
size: few
DNA: TGCAGTGCTAGCCGGATGGGCTCCCAAGAGACCCAGTACTTC
CDR3: CSASRMGSQETQYF

D: -
length: 13
V: TRBV7-3
J: TRBJ1-5
size: -
DNA: TGTGCCAGCAGCTCCAGCGAAATTCAGCCCCAGCATTTT
CDR3: CASSSSEIQPQHF

D: -
length: 14
V: TRBV19
J: TRBJ2-1
size: few
DNA: TGTGCCAGTAGTCCACTGACAGGTTCCCGGCGGCAGTTCTTC
CDR3: CASSPLTGSRRQFF

D: -
length: 14
V: TRBV6-1
J: TRBJ2-7
size: -
DNA: TGTGCCAGCAGAGGCAACTCCCTGGGCTACGAGCAGTACTTC
CDR3: CASRGNSLGYEQYF

D: TRBD1
length: 13
V: TRBV2
J: TRBJ1-4
size: -
DNA: TGTGCCAGCAGTGGACAGGGCGGGGAAAAACTGTTTTTT
CDR3: CASSGQGGEKLFF

D: -
length: 14
V: TRBV27
J: TRBJ1-1
size: -
DNA: TGTGCCAGCAGTTTATGGGGATCTAACACTGAAGCTTTCTTT
CDR3: CASSLWGSNTEAFF

D: TRBD1
length: 15
V: TRBV6-2/TRBV6-3
J: TRBJ2-3
size: -
DNA: TGTGCCAGCAGTTTCCGGGACAGGGGGCGCGGTACGCAGTATTTT
CDR3: CASSFRDRGRGTQYF

D: TRBD1
length: 14
V: TRBV29-1
J: TRBJ2-1
size: many
DNA: TGCAGCGTGAACGGGGACAGGTCTCACAATGAGCAGTTCTTC
CDR3: CSVNGDRSHNEQFF

D: -
length: 13
V: TRBV29-1
J: TRBJ2-6
size: many
DNA: TGCAGGATTAACAGGGCTGGGGCCAACGTCCTGACTTTC
CDR3: CRINRAGANVLTF

D: TRBD2
length: 14
V: TRBV6-1
J: TRBJ2-4
size: -
DNA: TGTGCCAGCGGCGGGGGGCAAGCCAAAAACATTCAGTACTTC
CDR3: CASGGGQAKNIQYF

D: -
length: 15
V: TRBV7-8
J: TRBJ1-2
size: -
DNA: TGTGCCAGCAGCTCTACAGGGTACGGGGACTATGGCTACACCTTC
CDR3: CASSSTGYGDYGYTF

D: TRBD1
length: 16
V: TRBV5-1
J: TRBJ2-2
size: many
DNA: TGCGCCAGCAGCGTTCCGGGACAGTTCTACACCGGGGAGCTGTTTTTT
CDR3: CASSVPGQFYTGELFF

D: -
length: 16
V: TRBV3-1
J: TRBJ2-1
size: many
DNA: TGTGCCAGCAGCCAAGTTGGGGGAGTTCCCTACAATGAGCAGTTCTTC
CDR3: CASSQVGGVPYNEQFF

D: TRBD1
length: 14
V: TRBV20-1
J: TRBJ2-7
size: many
DNA: TGCAGTGCTAGAGATTCGCAGGGGGAATACGAGCAGTACTTC
CDR3: CSARDSQGEYEQYF

D: TRBD2
length: 14
V: TRBV12-3/TRBV12-4
J: TRBJ2-7
size: many
DNA: TGTGCCAGCAGCCAGACTAGCGGGAGATCTGCGCAGTACTTC
CDR3: CASSQTSGRSAQYF

D: -
length: 14
V: TRBV5-6
J: TRBJ2-1
size: many
DNA: TGTGCCAGCAGCTTGGGGGGTGACTACAATGAGCAGTTCTTC
CDR3: CASSLGGDYNEQFF

D: -
length: 12
V: TRBV3-1
J: TRBJ2-7
size: -
DNA: TGTGCCAGCAGCCGGGCTCGGGGCGAGCAGTACTTC
CDR3: CASSRARGEQYF

D: TRBD2
length: 15
V: TRBV20-1
J: TRBJ2-5
size: many
DNA: TGCAGTGCCCGCAATGAGGACGGGAGGCAAGAGACCCAGTACTTC
CDR3: CSARNEDGRQETQYF

D: -
length: 16
V: TRBV25-1
J: TRBJ2-7
size: few
DNA: TGTGCCAGCAGTGAATCTTTGGGGGGATTGCGCTACGAGCAGTACTTC
CDR3: CASSESLGGLRYEQYF

D: -
length: 12
V: TRBV12-3/TRBV12-4
J: TRBJ1-2
size: many
DNA: TGTGCCAGCAGAGATTCTAACTATGGCTACACCTTC
CDR3: CASRDSNYGYTF

D: -
length: 16
V: TRBV7-9
J: TRBJ2-2
size: -
DNA: TGTGCCAGCAGCTACGGTCGGGGGCGCGACACCGGGGAGCTGTTTTTT
CDR3: CASSYGRGRDTGELFF

D: TRBD2
length: 16
V: TRBV4-2
J: TRBJ2-1
size: many
DNA: TGTGCCAGCAGCCAAGATTTGGCTAGCGGGAGGAATGAGCAGTTCTTC
CDR3: CASSQDLASGRNEQFF

D: -
length: 16
V: TRBV4-3
J: TRBJ2-3
size: -
DNA: TGCGCCAGCAGCCAAGACCCGGGTGGGGACGCAGATACGCAGTATTTT
CDR3: CASSQDPGGDADTQYF

D: -
length: 13
V: TRBV7-2
J: TRBJ1-2
size: few
DNA: TGTGCCAGCAGCTTAGCGGGGGGGTATGGCTACACCTTC
CDR3: CASSLAGGYGYTF

D: TRBD2
length: 13
V: TRBV3-1
J: TRBJ2-5
size: many
DNA: TGTGCCAGCAACACGGGACTAGTCGAGACCCAGTACTTC
CDR3: CASNTGLVETQYF

D: TRBD1
length: 12
V: TRBV2
J: TRBJ2-3
size: few
DNA: TGTGCCACCCGGGACAGGGGAGAGACGCAGTATTTT
CDR3: CATRDRGETQYF

D: TRBD1
length: 14
V: TRBV25-1
J: TRBJ2-7
size: many
DNA: TGTGCCAGCAGTGAAGGGGGGACAGGGTACGAGCAGTACTTC
CDR3: CASSEGGTGYEQYF

D: -
length: 14
V: TRBV5-1
J: TRBJ1-4
size: many
DNA: TGCGCCAGCAGCTTCGGACAGCGTAATGAAAAACTGTTTTTT
CDR3: CASSFGQRNEKLFF

D: TRBD1
length: 14
V: TRBV5-5
J: TRBJ2-1
size: -
DNA: TGTGCCAGCAGCGACTGGGGACAGGCCAATGAGCAGTTCTTC
CDR3: CASSDWGQANEQFF

D: -
length: 14
V: TRBV4-2
J: TRBJ2-7
size: -
DNA: TGTGCCAGCTCCGAGACCGTACAGACCTACGAGCAGTACTTC
CDR3: CASSETVQTYEQYF

D: -
length: 14
V: TRBV3-1
J: TRBJ1-2
size: -
DNA: TGTGCCAGCAGCCAAGTGGGCACTAACTATGGCTACACCTTC
CDR3: CASSQVGTNYGYTF

D: -
length: 11
V: TRBV7-2
J: TRBJ1-2
size: many
DNA: TGTGCCAGCAGCGCTAGAGGGGGCTACACCTTC
CDR3: CASSARGGYTF